One sample yielded the 21 T cell receptor beta chains listed below, sequenced in a study of blood T cell repertoires in COVID-19 (TCRdb year 2020). Library generation was performed with the immunoSEQ multiplex PCR assay. TCRdb provides this immuneACCESS table in a form limited to in-frame rearrangements. Some clones are lacking; in checked studies, under half of them reflect an unresolved V gene, and why the rest are absent is not known. Within this sample are 150,000 to 200,000 clones, with 89% of them counted one time only. The biggest ten clones account for about 2.1% of the sample. The sample comprised peripheral blood. The origin of the receptors is a man aged 18 to 30 who had recovered from COVID-19.

The J gene is TRBJ1-2, the V gene TRBV11-2, with D hard to call. Per germline, CDR1 SGHAT and CDR2 FQNNGV. The CDR3 covers 15 residues. The germline V and J ends were trimmed by 3 bases and 4 bases, with 15 bases remaining between them. The CDR3 nucleotides are TGTGCCAGCAGCTTTGGTGGAGTCCCCATCTATGGCTACACCTTC. This codes for CASSFGGVPIYGYTF.

CDR3: CASTVEGRGEQYF. CDR3 DNA sequence: TGTGCCAGCACAGTGGAGGGCCGAGGTGAGCAGTACTTC. This chain joins TRBV6-5 and TRBJ2-7, with TRBD2 as a possible D gene (6 bases). The germline V gene encodes CDR1 MNHEY and CDR2 SVGAGI. Trimming took 7 bases from V and 7 from J, leaving 17 bases between them. The CDR3 is 13 residues long.

The V gene is TRBV10-3, the J gene TRBJ1-3, with D perhaps matching TRBD1 (6 bases). V shed 3 bases and J shed 0 bases, with 12 bases lying between them. This CDR3 comprises 16 residues. Germline loops: CDR1 ENHRY, CDR2 SYGVKD. The CDR3 spells CAISDPTGNSGNTIYF. The CDR3 DNA reads TGTGCCATCAGTGACCCTACAGGGAACTCTGGAAACACCATATATTTT.

V usage is TRBV2 and J usage is TRBJ2-7; no definite D call. This CDR3 has 14 amino acids. The V gene lost 3 bases and the J gene lost 2 bases, with 11 bases spanning the gap. Germline values: CDR1 SNHLY, CDR2 FYNNEI. CDR3 DNA sequence: TGTGCCAGCAGTGATTCCGCAGGTCCCTACGAGCAGTACTTC. Its protein is CASSDSAGPYEQYF.

This chain uses TRBV15 with TRBJ1-3; 9 bases map to TRBD1. From germline, CDR1 is LNHNV and CDR2 YYDKDF (reference sequence). The CDR3 consists of 17 residues. V was pared by 8 bases and J by 1 base, with 12 bases of the junction left unmatched. The CDR3 sequence: CATGVGGTGNSGNTIYF. As DNA, the CDR3 is TGTGCCACCGGTGTGGGCGGGACAGGGAATTCTGGAAACACCATATATTTT.

J is TRBJ2-5 and V is TRBV4-2; D is unclear. Trimming left V 0 bases short and J 2 bases short, with 7 bases between. This CDR3 is built from 14 residues. Germline assignment: CDR1 LGHNA and CDR2 YNFKEQ. This chain's CDR3 is CASSQESRQETQYF. CDR3 DNA sequence: TGTGCCAGCAGCCAAGAGTCGCGTCAAGAGACCCAGTACTTC.

The chain uses TRBV20-1 and TRBJ2-4; 7 nucleotides line up with TRBD1. The V and J ends lost 3 bases and 2 bases, in that order; junction bases with no gene match: 10. The CDR3 contains 16 residues. Per the germline V gene, CDR1 is DFQATT and CDR2 is SNEGSKA (reference sequence). This CDR3 is CSASNPTGWTKNIQYF. Here the CDR3 DNA reads TGCAGTGCTAGTAATCCGACAGGGTGGACCAAAAACATTCAGTACTTC.

V gene TRBV4-3 combines with J gene TRBJ1-4; a possible D gene is TRBD1 (6 bases). Between the trimmed V and J ends, which lost 4 bases and 7 bases, there was a span of 16 bases. Germline CDR1 LGHNA, CDR2 YSLEER. CDR3 length: 15 residues. In nucleotides, the CDR3 is TGCGCCAGCAGCCCATCCTCAGGGGTGGGTGAAAAACTGTTTTTT. This gives the protein CASSPSSGVGEKLFF.

The rearrangement links TRBV2 to TRBJ2-7, with 8 nucleotides matching TRBD1. The CDR3 consists of 12 residues. Germline-derived CDR1 and CDR2 are SNHLY and FYNNEI. V trimming: 8 bases; J trimming: 4 bases; junction bases outside the gene matches: 4. The CDR3 protein is CASWTGLYEQYF. The CDR3 DNA is TGTGCCAGCTGGACAGGGTTGTACGAGCAGTACTTC.

The rearrangement joins TRBV6-2 or TRBV6-3 to TRBJ1-1; 8 bases line up with TRBD1. The V gene end was trimmed by 5 bases and the J gene end by 6 bases; junction bases not matched to a gene: 5. CDR1 and CDR2 (germline): MNHEY, SVGEGT. CDR3 length: 13 residues. CDR3 residues: CASSHGQGPEAFF. The CDR3 region has the DNA TGTGCCAGCAGTCACGGACAGGGCCCTGAAGCTTTCTTT.

DNA for the CDR3: TGTGCCAGCAGCCCCGGGACTAGCGGGATAGTAGATACGCAGTATTTT. Its protein is CASSPGTSGIVDTQYF. The V gene is TRBV9, the J gene TRBJ2-3, with 13 positions matching TRBD2. Germline V gene data show CDR1 as SGDLS and CDR2 as YYNGEE. V dropped 4 bases and J dropped 5; count of bases not matched to a gene: 7. This CDR3 contains 16 residues.

The genes are TRBV3-1 (or the pseudogene TRBV3-2) and TRBJ2-2; 9 positions agree with TRBD2. The CDR3 spans 15 residues. V shed 11 bases, J shed 3 bases, and the junction held 10 bases outside the gene matches. Per germline, CDR1 LGHDT and CDR2 YNNKEL (reference sequence). CDR3 bases: TGTGCCGCGGGACGAGCGGGAGGACACACCGGGGAGCTGTTTTTT. This codes for CAAGRAGGHTGELFF.

This sequence joins TRBV11-2 and TRBJ2-7; D gene unclear. The CDR3 runs 12 residues. V lost 5 bases to trimming and J lost 6 bases, with 11 bases between them. CDR1 and CDR2 from the germline V gene are SGHAT and FQNNGV. CDR3 sequence: CASSHSLSEQYF. CDR3 sequence (DNA): TGTGCCAGCAGCCATAGTTTAAGCGAGCAGTACTTC.

V and J are TRBV24-1 and TRBJ2-1; D call uncertain. Germline CDR1 and CDR2: KGHDR and SFDVKD. V lost 3 bases and J lost 5, with 7 bases in between. The CDR3 runs 13 residues. In nucleotides, the CDR3 is TGTGCCACCAGTGATCAGCGAAACAATGAGCAGTTCTTC. Its protein is CATSDQRNNEQFF.

The chain carries TRBV4-1 and TRBJ1-2; D gene ambiguous. Trimming removed 1 base from V and 4 bases from J, with 19 bases in between. Looked up from germline, CDR1 is MGHRA and CDR2 is YSYEKL. The CDR3 runs 17 residues. CDR3 amino acids: CASSQGPGGASPYGYTF. The DNA for the CDR3 is TGCGCCAGCAGCCAAGGCCCCGGAGGAGCTAGCCCCTATGGCTACACCTTC.

The chain combines TRBV11-1 with TRBJ2-1; 10 positions agree with TRBD2. The J segment lost 0 bases and the V segment lost 5 bases, leaving 1 base of the junction unmatched. The germline V gene encodes CDR1 SGHAT and CDR2 FQDESV (reference sequence). The CDR3 spans 15 residues. In DNA form, the CDR3 reads TGTGCCAGCAGCCGGACTAGCGGCTCCTACAATGAGCAGTTCTTC. Its protein is CASSRTSGSYNEQFF.

CDR3 loop: CASGPDGGVSYEQYF. The CDR3 region has the DNA TGTGCTAGTGGTCCCGACGGGGGGGTCTCCTACGAGCAGTACTTC. The V call is TRBV12-5, the J call TRBJ2-7; 8 nucleotides match TRBD2. The V gene's germline CDR1 is LGHNT and CDR2 FRNRAP. Trimming took 5 bases from V and 0 from J; bases not matched to a gene: 6. CDR3 size: 15 residues.

This chain uses TRBV6-1 with TRBJ2-1, with TRBD2 matching 9 bases. Germline V gene data show CDR1 as MNHNS and CDR2 as SASEGT. The CDR3 is 13 residues long. The J segment lost 10 bases and the V segment lost 5 bases, leaving 6 bases of the junction unmatched. The CDR3 DNA reads TGTGCCAGCAGTCTTGGGACTAGCATGGAGCAGTTCTTC. Residues: CASSLGTSMEQFF.

The gene calls are TRBV28 and TRBJ2-6; weak D call: TRBD1 (5 bases). Germline CDR1 is MDHEN and CDR2 is SYDVKM. V lost 5 bases and J 0 bases, leaving 8 bases between the germline ends. The CDR3 has 15 residues. The CDR3 DNA is TGTGCCAGCAGTCCGCAGGGCTCTGGGGCCAACGTCCTGACTTTC. This gives the protein CASSPQGSGANVLTF. Based on the CDR3 plus reference TRBV28 and TRBJ2-6, the full variable domain is DVKVTQSSRYLVKRTGEKVFLECVQDMDHENMFWYRQDPGLGLRLIYFSYDVKMKEKGDIPEGYSVSREKKERFSLILESASTNQTSMYLCASSPQGSGANVLTFGAGSRLTVL.

This clone was observed a handful of times. V and J are TRBV7-9 and TRBJ1-2, with 8 nucleotides matching TRBD1. The CDR3 consists of 15 residues. V dropped 4 bases and J dropped 5; count of bases not matched to a gene: 9. From germline, CDR1 is SEHNR and CDR2 FQNEAQ (reference sequence). The CDR3 DNA follows: TGTGCCAGCAGCTCCGGGACAGGAGTTGCTTATGGCTACACCTTC. It encodes CASSSGTGVAYGYTF.

This clone was observed a few times. The chain combines TRBV6-2 or TRBV6-3 with TRBJ1-4; D remains unclear. This CDR3 is 14 amino acids long. Germline values: CDR1 MNHEY, CDR2 SVGEGT. Trimming removed 4 bases from V and 8 bases from J, with 14 bases in between. CDR3 DNA: TGTGCCAGCAGTTCTGTGGGTGGGCAAGAAAAACTGTTTTTT. Amino acids: CASSSVGGQEKLFF.